This passage covers 25 T cell receptor beta chains from one sample sequenced in a study of T-cell reconstitution after alpha-beta-depleted transplantation in children. Preparing the TCRbeta library involved the use of unique molecular identifiers. TCRdb ran MiXCR on the PCR reads and lists one entry per CDR3 protein. The sample records more than 300,000 distinct CDR3 sequences, around 15% being singletons. The sample in question was PBMCs, mostly from graft donor cells, obtained 360 days after TCRalphabeta/CD19-depleted stem cell transplant. These receptor sequences come from a male patient aged 2 to 9 who had a stem cell transplant for acute lymphoblastic leukemia, so the T cells may come from the graft donor.

The rearrangement links TRBV7-1 to TRBJ1-3; D unresolved. TRBV7-1 is an ORF, and what it does is uncertain. V lost 3 bases and J lost 0, with 9 bases in between. The CDR3 has 15 residues. CDR3 region: CASSSGPLSGNTIYF. The DNA for the CDR3 is TGTGCCAGCAGCTCCGGACCCCTCTCTGGAAACACCATATATTTT.

This clonotype appeared a few times. The chain joins TRBV6-1 to TRBJ1-1; D unresolved. Germline V gene lookup returns CDR1 MNHNS and CDR2 SASEGT. This CDR3 contains 14 residues. Deletions cut 8 bases from V and 0 bases from J, with 13 bases between. The CDR3 coding sequence is TGTGCCAGCTGGCCCCGGTTGTTGAACACTGAAGCTTTCTTT. Amino acids: CASWPRLLNTEAFF.

This clonotype has more than one count but fewer than ten. The J gene is TRBJ2-7, the V gene TRBV5-1, with 10 bases fitting TRBD2. This CDR3 has 17 residues. V gave up 2 bases and J gave up 4 bases; unmatched junction bases: 12. Germline V lookup: CDR1 SGHRS, CDR2 YFSETQ. The CDR3 loop is CASSLKLAGEIYYEQYF. CDR3 nucleotide sequence: TGCGCCAGCAGCTTAAAGCTAGCGGGAGAGATCTATTACGAGCAGTACTTC.

This clonotype was observed at least ten times. This rearrangement joins TRBV12-3 or TRBV12-4 to TRBJ2-3; D gene unclear. The CDR3 is 15 amino acids. Trimming took 3 bases from V and 2 from J, leaving 12 bases between them. Here the CDR3 DNA reads TGTGCCAGCAGTTTTTGGGAATTCGACACAGATACGCAGTATTTT. It translates to CASSFWEFDTDTQYF.

The V and J genes are TRBV4-1 and TRBJ2-3; either TRBD1 or TRBD2 may fit D (6 bases each). Per the germline V gene, CDR1 is MGHRA and CDR2 is YSYEKL. The V end was cut by 0 bases, the J end by 0 bases, with 13 bases between. The CDR3 is made up of 17 amino acids. CDR3 residues: CASSQEGGGPSTDTQYF. The CDR3 DNA reads as TGCGCCAGCAGCCAAGAAGGGGGAGGACCGAGCACAGATACGCAGTATTTT.

The V call is TRBV5-1, the J call TRBJ2-3; TRBD2 matches 9 bases. Germline CDR1 SGHRS, CDR2 YFSETQ. After removal of 0 bases from V and 4 bases from J, the junction contained 3 bases not matched to a gene. This CDR3 is built from 15 residues. The CDR3 DNA is TGCGCCAGCAGCTTGGGACTAGCGGCTCCAGATACGCAGTATTTT. Translating it yields CASSLGLAAPDTQYF.

This clonotype was counted only a few times. The chain employs TRBV5-1 and TRBJ1-2; D is possibly TRBD1 (5 bases). The CDR3 length is 12 residues. CDR1 and CDR2 from the germline V gene are SGHRS and YFSETQ. Trimming took 4 bases from V and 5 from J, leaving 9 bases between them. CDR3 in amino acids: CASSDREYGYTF. The CDR3, as DNA: TGCGCCAGCAGCGACAGAGAGTATGGCTACACCTTC.

This clonotype was picked up many times. V usage is TRBV4-3 and J usage is TRBJ2-2; D gene unclear. Per the germline V gene, CDR1 is LGHNA and CDR2 is YSLEER. There are 14 residues in the CDR3. V was pared by 1 base and J by 7 bases, with 10 bases between. CDR3 nucleotide sequence: TGCGCCAGCAGCCAAGGCTGGGCGGACGGGGAGCTGTTTTTT. Its translation: CASSQGWADGELFF.

This chain uses TRBV29-1 with TRBJ2-1; D not resolved. Trimming shortened V by 4 bases and J by 6 bases, and 16 bases separated the two germline ends. The CDR3 extends over 14 amino acids. Germline CDR1 is SQVTM and CDR2 is ANQGSEA. CDR3 nucleotide sequence: TGCAGCGTTGTTGGAGTGCACCCATCCAATGAGCAGTTCTTC. Encoded protein: CSVVGVHPSNEQFF.

This clonotype was counted a few times. The chain recombines TRBV25-1 with TRBJ2-7; 7 positions agree with TRBD2. The length of the CDR3 is 15 residues. Trimming removed 1 base from V and 2 bases from J; junction bases left unmatched: 5. Germline V gene data show CDR1 as MGHDK and CDR2 as SYGVNS. The CDR3 DNA reads as TGTGCCAGCAGTGAATGGGAGGGGTCCCCCTACGAGCAGTACTTC. It yields the protein CASSEWEGSPYEQYF.

This chain links TRBV5-1 with TRBJ2-7; D is unresolved. The CDR3 is 14 amino acids. V lost 1 base to trimming and J lost 0 bases, with 8 bases between them. The germline gives CDR1 SGHRS, CDR2 YFSETQ. CDR3: CASSLLTASYEQYF. The CDR3 bases are TGCGCCAGCAGCTTGTTGACGGCCTCCTACGAGCAGTACTTC.

The table lists this clonotype with a few counts. The chain has TRBV28 and TRBJ1-1; possible D gene TRBD1, 6 bases. Deletions cut 6 bases from V and 4 bases from J, with 12 bases between. Germline values: CDR1 MDHEN, CDR2 SYDVKM. The CDR3 spans 13 residues. CDR3 region: CASRQEGGTEAFF. The DNA of the CDR3 is TGTGCCAGCAGACAAGAAGGGGGCACTGAAGCTTTCTTT.

This clonotype turned up a few times. The rearrangement links TRBV4-2 to TRBJ1-1; D is undetermined. Germline V gene sequence: CDR1 LGHNA, CDR2 YNFKEQ. The V end lost 3 bases, the J end lost 6 bases, and 8 bases lay between the germline ends. The CDR3 runs 12 residues. The CDR3 DNA follows: TGTGCCAGCAGCCATCAAGGGCCTGAAGCTTTCTTT. Its translation: CASSHQGPEAFF.

This clonotype was recorded many times. V and J are TRBV7-9 and TRBJ2-2; 7 nucleotides line up with TRBD2. J gave up 6 bases and V 5 bases, and 15 bases lay outside the gene matches. Per germline, CDR1 SEHNR and CDR2 FQNEAQ (reference sequence). The CDR3 runs to 17 residues. CDR3 residues: CASSLSWWPGGSGELFF. CDR3 nucleotides: TGTGCCAGCAGCCTAAGTTGGTGGCCGGGAGGTTCCGGGGAGCTGTTTTTT.

As DNA, the CDR3 is TGTGCCAGCAGTTTTGGTGACAGGATAAATCAGCCCCAGCATTTT. The encoded protein is CASSFGDRINQPQHF. The chain uses TRBV28 and TRBJ1-5, with a weak D call TRBD1 (6 bases). Germline V gene data show CDR1 as MDHEN and CDR2 as SYDVKM. The CDR3 runs 15 residues. Trimming shortened V by 3 bases and J by 4 bases, and 13 bases separated the two germline ends.

This clonotype was counted between two and nine times. This chain connects TRBV2 to TRBJ2-5; D remains unclear. Germline lookup yields CDR1 SNHLY and CDR2 FYNNEI. The CDR3 has 13 amino acids. Trimming pared 6 bases from V and 2 bases from J, leaving 10 bases between. The CDR3: CASSNEQQETQYF. Here the CDR3 DNA reads TGTGCCAGCAGCAACGAACAACAAGAGACCCAGTACTTC.

A few counts support this clonotype. V and J are TRBV6-1 and TRBJ2-1; 9 bases map to TRBD1. Germline loops: CDR1 MNHNS, CDR2 SASEGT. V was pared by 5 bases and J by 2 bases, with 4 bases of the junction left unmatched. This CDR3 region has 15 residues. The chain's CDR3 is CASSPGQGTYNEQFF. The DNA of the CDR3 is TGTGCCAGCAGTCCCGGACAGGGGACCTACAATGAGCAGTTCTTC.

V gene TRBV18 combines with J gene TRBJ2-6, with a possible D match to TRBD2 (6 bases). Trimming took off 2 bases at V and 0 bases at J, with 8 bases between the two ends. The CDR3 is 16 amino acids. Per germline, CDR1 KGHSH and CDR2 LQKENI. The CDR3 DNA is TGTGCCAGCTCACCATTGGGGGGCTCTGGGGCCAACGTCCTGACTTTC. It specifies CASSPLGGSGANVLTF.

This clonotype was recorded a few times. V usage is TRBV29-1 and J usage is TRBJ1-1; maybe TRBD1 (5 bases). CDR3 length equals 13 residues. Trimming cost V 6 bases and J 0 bases, with 11 bases left between them. Germline V gene sequence: CDR1 SQVTM, CDR2 ANQGSEA. The CDR3 protein is CSVLDRLNTEAFF. The DNA of the CDR3 is TGCAGCGTCCTCGACAGATTGAACACTGAAGCTTTCTTT.

Remarks on this clonotype: A clone one base away is much larger, so this may be a read error. The chain joins TRBV5-1 to TRBJ1-1, with D unresolved. The CDR3 covers 13 residues. Trimming stripped 0 bases from V and 11 bases from J, with 14 bases between. CDR1 SGHRS and CDR2 YFSETQ come from the germline V gene. The CDR3 DNA reads as TGCGCCAGCAGCTTGGAGGTCGCTGGTGACGCTTTCTTT. It specifies CASSLEVAGDAFF.

Note on this clonotype: Germline is not matched at one junction end, which may reflect a read error. The chain couples TRBV10-3 to TRBJ2-5; no firm D call. This CDR3 is 12 amino acids long. The germline gives CDR1 ENHRY, CDR2 SYGVKD. CDR3 bases: TGTGCCATCAGTGAGGCACCAGAGGCCCAGTACTTC. The encoded protein is CAISEAPEAQYF.

The rearrangement links TRBV5-4 to TRBJ2-1, with TRBD2 matching 10 bases. CDR3 size: 16 residues. V shed 4 bases and J 6 bases; nucleotides not matched to a gene: 10. Germline assignment: CDR1 SGHNT and CDR2 YYREEE (reference sequence). The CDR3 coding sequence is TGTGCCAGCAGCCCAGCTAGCGGGAGAGGCACCAATGAGCAGTTCTTC. As protein: CASSPASGRGTNEQFF.

The chain has TRBV19 and TRBJ2-2; D is possibly TRBD2 (6 bases). The CDR3 runs to 13 residues. Germline-derived CDR1 and CDR2 are LNHDA and SQIVND (reference sequence). Trimming removed 10 bases from V and 1 base from J, with 10 bases in between. The CDR3 reads CAIRERNTGELFF. CDR3 sequence (DNA): TGTGCCATCCGGGAGCGGAACACCGGGGAGCTGTTTTTT.

This clonotype was recorded at least ten times. The CDR3 sequence is CASSLGHPGETF. The CDR3 DNA reads TGTGCCAGCAGTTTGGGGCACCCGGGAGAAACCTTC. The chain carries TRBV28 and TRBJ1-2; possible D gene TRBD1, 5 bases. Looked up from germline, CDR1 is MDHEN and CDR2 is SYDVKM. This CDR3 contains 12 residues. Trimming removed 3 bases at V and 14 bases at J, with 16 bases between.

The V call is TRBV25-1, the J call TRBJ2-7; D uncertain. The CDR3 has 11 residues. Germline CDR1 MGHDK, CDR2 SYGVNS. The V gene lost 5 bases and the J gene lost 8 bases, with 10 bases spanning the gap. The CDR3 region has the DNA TGTGCCAGCAGTCACCTCATGAAGCAGTACTTC. Translating it yields CASSHLMKQYF.